This TCR beta chain appears in the sequencing data of a study of blood T cell repertoires in COVID-19. Study-level background: T cells, B-cell-depleted T cells, or PBMCs provided the cDNA or gDNA that served as material.

Source study methods: Reference gene primer amplification yielded estimated nucleated cell counts. Assay: immunoSEQ multiplex PCR; the TCRdb copy retains only in-frame clones and omits some. V and J calls and clone size follow that table, whereas D and trimming were derived from the DNA. The data show roughly 150,000 clones, over 75% seen once. Individuals drawn from 24 US areas were about 18 to 90 years old. V trimming: 5 bases; J trimming: 4 bases; junction bases outside the gene matches: 7. Germline V lookup: CDR1 PRHDT, CDR2 FYEKMQ (reference sequence). The CDR3 loop spans 14 amino acids. The sequenced material came from PBMCs or T cells enriched from blood (not recorded which). The sequence came from a man in his forties who had recovered from COVID-19. This rearrangement joins TRBV13 to TRBJ2-7, with 8 bases aligning to TRBD1. CDR3 nucleotides: TGTGCCAGCAGCCCGCGGGACAGGAGATACGAGCAGTACTTC. It codes for CASSPRDRRYEQYF. Combining the CDR3 with reference TRBV13 and TRBJ2-7 gives the whole variable domain AAGVIQSPRHLIKEKRETATLKCYPIPRHDTVYWYQQGPGQDPQFLISFYEKMQSDKGSIPDRFSAQQFSDYHSELNMSSLELGDSALYFCASSPRDRRYEQYFGPGTRLTVT.